The rows below give T cell receptor beta chains drawn from one sample of a study of shared clonotypes between healthy human individuals. Sequencing used immunoSEQ multiplex PCR; TCRdb keeps in-frame clones, though not all of them. The sample consists of hundreds of thousands of clones, roughly 80% of them appearing once. Input material: PBMCs. The receptors come from a woman between 40 and 50 years old in good health. Some clones in this sample may be carry-over from other donors' samples. Each CDR3 is given with its conserved first and last residue. The order of the fields is V gene, clone size, CDR3 length, D gene, J gene, CDR3 DNA, CDR3 protein. A D gene is named only where the DNA matches it firmly. For some rows the clone size is stated as once, few or many, or as a class when expanded; others skip it.

v_call: TRBV11-2; clone_size: -; cdr3_length: 14; d_call: -; j_call: TRBJ1-2; cdr3_nt: TGTGCCAGCAACCCAGGCGGTACTTTATATGGCTACACCTTC; cdr3_aa: CASNPGGTLYGYTF
v_call: TRBV7-9; clone_size: -; cdr3_length: 16; d_call: -; j_call: TRBJ2-1; cdr3_nt: TGTGCCAGCAGCCCAATAGGGCTAGCGACTACCCGGGAGCAGTTCTTC; cdr3_aa: CASSPIGLATTREQFF
v_call: TRBV7-9; clone_size: -; cdr3_length: 13; d_call: -; j_call: TRBJ2-5; cdr3_nt: TGTGCCAGCAGCTTCCTAGCTCAAGAGACCCAGTACTTC; cdr3_aa: CASSFLAQETQYF
v_call: TRBV9; clone_size: -; cdr3_length: 14; d_call: TRBD1; j_call: TRBJ2-7; cdr3_nt: TGTGCCAGCGGATACCGGGACAGGGGCGGCGAGCAGTACTTC; cdr3_aa: CASGYRDRGGEQYF
v_call: TRBV6-1; clone_size: -; cdr3_length: 15; d_call: -; j_call: TRBJ1-2; cdr3_nt: TGTGCCAGCAGTGAAGGTCATCTCCTCAACTATGGCTACACCTTC; cdr3_aa: CASSEGHLLNYGYTF
v_call: TRBV5-6; clone_size: -; cdr3_length: 12; d_call: -; j_call: TRBJ2-3; cdr3_nt: TGTGCCAGCAGCTGGAGTCCTGATACGCAGTATTTT; cdr3_aa: CASSWSPDTQYF
v_call: TRBV30; clone_size: -; cdr3_length: 15; d_call: TRBD1; j_call: TRBJ1-1; cdr3_nt: TGTGCCTGGACCCTTTTGGGACAGGGGGACACTGAAGCTTTCTTT; cdr3_aa: CAWTLLGQGDTEAFF
v_call: TRBV18; clone_size: few; cdr3_length: 13; d_call: -; j_call: TRBJ1-1; cdr3_nt: TGTGCCAGCTCACCTGGAGGGGACACTGAAGCTTTCTTT; cdr3_aa: CASSPGGDTEAFF
v_call: TRBV9; clone_size: -; cdr3_length: 14; d_call: -; j_call: TRBJ1-1; cdr3_nt: TGTGCCAGCAGCGTAGGGGCAGCGAACACTGAAGCTTTCTTT; cdr3_aa: CASSVGAANTEAFF
v_call: TRBV28; clone_size: -; cdr3_length: 13; d_call: -; j_call: TRBJ2-1; cdr3_nt: TGTGCCAGCAGCCCTAGACGGAACAATGAGCAGTTCTTC; cdr3_aa: CASSPRRNNEQFF
v_call: TRBV4-1; clone_size: -; cdr3_length: 16; d_call: -; j_call: TRBJ1-2; cdr3_nt: TGCGCCAGCAGCCGGTTTGGGGGGCGGGCTAACTATGGCTACACCTTC; cdr3_aa: CASSRFGGRANYGYTF
v_call: TRBV4-1; clone_size: -; cdr3_length: 15; d_call: -; j_call: TRBJ2-7; cdr3_nt: TGCGCCAGCAGCCAAGGTGACGGGGGACGGGGCGAGCAGTACTTC; cdr3_aa: CASSQGDGGRGEQYF
v_call: TRBV7-8; clone_size: -; cdr3_length: 13; d_call: TRBD1; j_call: TRBJ2-1; cdr3_nt: TGTGCCAGCAGCAGGACAGGGCACGATGAGCAGTTCTTC; cdr3_aa: CASSRTGHDEQFF
v_call: TRBV9; clone_size: -; cdr3_length: 15; d_call: -; j_call: TRBJ1-3; cdr3_nt: TGTGCCAGCAGCGCCGGGGGCGGTCCTGGAAACACCATATATTTT; cdr3_aa: CASSAGGGPGNTIYF
v_call: TRBV6-5; clone_size: -; cdr3_length: 14; d_call: TRBD1; j_call: TRBJ1-2; cdr3_nt: TGTGCCAGCAGTCCGGACAGGGGGCGGTATGGCTACACCTTC; cdr3_aa: CASSPDRGRYGYTF
v_call: TRBV28; clone_size: -; cdr3_length: 15; d_call: -; j_call: TRBJ1-3; cdr3_nt: TGTGCCAGCAGTCCTACAGGGAGTGGAAGAAACACCATATATTTT; cdr3_aa: CASSPTGSGRNTIYF
v_call: TRBV11-2; clone_size: -; cdr3_length: 17; d_call: TRBD2; j_call: TRBJ2-2; cdr3_nt: TGTGCCAGCAGCGCCCGGACTAGCGGGAGGAACACCGGGGAGCTGTTTTTT; cdr3_aa: CASSARTSGRNTGELFF
v_call: TRBV18; clone_size: -; cdr3_length: 17; d_call: TRBD2; j_call: TRBJ2-1; cdr3_nt: TGTGCCAGCTCACTTCTGGGGACTAGCGGGAGAGGGAATGAGCAGTTCTTC; cdr3_aa: CASSLLGTSGRGNEQFF
v_call: TRBV15; clone_size: -; cdr3_length: 16; d_call: -; j_call: TRBJ1-1; cdr3_nt: TGTGCCACCAGCAGAGTTCGGGGGGAAATGAACACTGAAGCTTTCTTT; cdr3_aa: CATSRVRGEMNTEAFF
v_call: TRBV28; clone_size: -; cdr3_length: 15; d_call: TRBD1; j_call: TRBJ1-5; cdr3_nt: TGTGCCAGCAGTTTGGGTGGTAGGGGGCCTCAGCCCCAGCATTTT; cdr3_aa: CASSLGGRGPQPQHF
v_call: TRBV7-2; clone_size: -; cdr3_length: 15; d_call: -; j_call: TRBJ1-1; cdr3_nt: TGTGCCAGCAGCTCAAGCATCGCCACGAACACTGAAGCTTTCTTT; cdr3_aa: CASSSSIATNTEAFF
v_call: TRBV7-2; clone_size: once; cdr3_length: 17; d_call: -; j_call: TRBJ2-1; cdr3_nt: TGTGCCAGCAGCCGTGGGGGTTCGCGGGACGGAGACAATGAGCAGTTCTTC; cdr3_aa: CASSRGGSRDGDNEQFF
v_call: TRBV5-1; clone_size: -; cdr3_length: 14; d_call: -; j_call: TRBJ1-4; cdr3_nt: TGCGCCAGCAGCGGAGGGACGGAGAATGAAAAACTGTTTTTT; cdr3_aa: CASSGGTENEKLFF
v_call: TRBV30; clone_size: -; cdr3_length: 14; d_call: -; j_call: TRBJ1-2; cdr3_nt: TGTGCCTGGAGTGTCTTGGGGGACGCCTATGGCTACACCTTC; cdr3_aa: CAWSVLGDAYGYTF
v_call: TRBV9; clone_size: -; cdr3_length: 15; d_call: -; j_call: TRBJ2-1; cdr3_nt: TGTGCCAGCAGCGCTTACCAGGGTGCCTACAATGAGCAGTTCTTC; cdr3_aa: CASSAYQGAYNEQFF
v_call: TRBV7-3; clone_size: -; cdr3_length: 13; d_call: -; j_call: TRBJ2-1; cdr3_nt: TGTGCCAGCAGCTTTACGAGACACAATGAGCAGTTCTTC; cdr3_aa: CASSFTRHNEQFF
v_call: TRBV2; clone_size: once; cdr3_length: 14; d_call: -; j_call: TRBJ1-1; cdr3_nt: TGTGCCAGCATGGATGAACAGGGGAACACTGAAGCTTTCTTT; cdr3_aa: CASMDEQGNTEAFF
v_call: TRBV19; clone_size: -; cdr3_length: 15; d_call: TRBD2; j_call: TRBJ2-2; cdr3_nt: TGTGCCAGTAGTACTAGCGGCGCGAACACCGGGGAGCTGTTTTTT; cdr3_aa: CASSTSGANTGELFF
v_call: TRBV4-2; clone_size: few; cdr3_length: 15; d_call: TRBD2; j_call: TRBJ2-1; cdr3_nt: TGTGCCAGCAGCCAAAAAACTAGCGGGGCAAATGAGCAGTTCTTC; cdr3_aa: CASSQKTSGANEQFF
v_call: TRBV2; clone_size: -; cdr3_length: 19; d_call: TRBD2; j_call: TRBJ2-3; cdr3_nt: TGTGCCAGCAGTGAGCCGGGACTAGCGGGAGGGCCAGGGGCAGATACGCAGTATTTT; cdr3_aa: CASSEPGLAGGPGADTQYF
v_call: TRBV7-2; clone_size: -; cdr3_length: 16; d_call: -; j_call: TRBJ2-5; cdr3_nt: TGTGCCAGCAGCCCTCGAGGGCGCACAGACCAAGAGACCCAGTACTTC; cdr3_aa: CASSPRGRTDQETQYF
v_call: TRBV5-6; clone_size: -; cdr3_length: 14; d_call: TRBD2; j_call: TRBJ2-7; cdr3_nt: TGTGCCAGCAGCCCGGGACTAGCCTCCTACGAGCAGTACTTC; cdr3_aa: CASSPGLASYEQYF
v_call: TRBV5-4; clone_size: -; cdr3_length: 12; d_call: TRBD1; j_call: TRBJ1-1; cdr3_nt: TGTGCCAGCGGACGACAGGGGACTGAAGCTTTCTTT; cdr3_aa: CASGRQGTEAFF
v_call: TRBV15; clone_size: once; cdr3_length: 14; d_call: -; j_call: TRBJ2-2; cdr3_nt: TGTGCCACCAGCCTCCGTTTGAACACCGGGGAGCTGTTTTTT; cdr3_aa: CATSLRLNTGELFF
v_call: TRBV2; clone_size: -; cdr3_length: 12; d_call: -; j_call: TRBJ2-1; cdr3_nt: TGTGCCAGCAGTAAAAGTGAGGGACGTTCCATCTTC; cdr3_aa: CASSKSEGRSIF